This TCR beta chain appears in the sequencing data of a study of monozygotic twins with inflammatory bowel disease (dated by TCRdb to about 2019). Background on the whole study: The full study comprised some 30 monozygotic twin pairs: nine German pairs (four IBD-concordant, five IBD-discordant) and 19 IBD-discordant Danish pairs. Within discordant pairs, disease-associated traits were sought mainly by comparing IBD patients with their genetically identical healthy co-twins. Each individual had, on average, about 151 000 unique TCRalpha sequences and 181 000 unique TCRbeta sequences available for analysis.

Overall study results and their limits: Concordant and discordant twins showed no difference in repertoire similarity, possibly because of limited statistical power. Fewer clonotypes were shared with other individuals by IBD patients than by healthy twins, most markedly in patients showing signs of disease activity. Differing immunosuppressive treatments among patients may have added background noise and inter-individual variability to the repertoires. Different T cell subtypes could not be distinguished in the analysis. No single strong signal or clonotype linked to IBD turned up in the results, so the idea that one exists was not supported. A decrease in TCRbeta repertoire diversity, as measured by inverse Simpson index, was observed in IBD patients compared with their healthy co-twins.

The library relied on 5' RACE. Preparation of each TCR library used about 4,000 ng of total RNA. cDNA was synthesized with SMARTScribe reverse transcriptase in eight separate reactions per sample. During cDNA synthesis, template switching was used to introduce unique molecular identifiers that contained a 6-nucleotide sample barcode. TCRalpha and TCRbeta cDNA was amplified by two nested PCRs of 16 and 9 cycles, with bead purification after each PCR. Before amplification, the cDNA was both treated with uracil DNA-glycosylase and purified with the QIAquick PCR purification kit. The second PCR was the step at which Illumina TruSeq-compatible adapters and sample-specific barcodes were added. TapeStation and Qubit were used to check library quality and concentration, and roughly 4.8 ng of each library went into the pool. Sequencing of pooled libraries was carried out on an Illumina HiSeq2500 single-index Rapid Run using 2 x 100 bp reads and custom sequencing primers. The authors processed their data as follows. MiGEC version 1.2.6 was used for UMI-based consensus assembly, which corrected PCR and sequencing errors. MiXCR version 2.1.1 was used to carry out V(D)J alignment, clonotype assembly and CDR3 extraction. Normalisation of gene usage, clonotype sharing and MAIT/NKT TCR abundance was achieved by analysing the top 1000, 10 000 and 20 000 clonotypes per sample. Diversity was computed as the inverse Simpson index with the vegan R package after downsampling to 27 000 UMIs. Paired Mann-Whitney U tests were applied to discordant twin pairs, with Benjamini-Hochberg correction for multiple testing. Reads reprocessed by TCRdb are summarized as one entry per CDR3 protein sequence, and DNA is absent. The V and J calls shown here were made by TCRdb, not taken from the authors' results. This sample's table lists approximately 400,000 distinct CDR3 sequences. The biggest ten clones account for 2% to 3% of the sample.

From each donor, a roughly 2.4 ml peripheral blood sample was collected into PAXgene tubes and kept at -80 degrees C. Without any T cell sorting, total RNA was extracted from whole blood using the PAXgene blood miRNA kit on an automated QIAcube. Deep TCRalpha and TCRbeta repertoire profiling with unique molecular barcoding was performed on peripheral blood of monozygotic twin pairs concordant or discordant for inflammatory bowel disease. For every twin pair, smoking habits were documented, and each individual was categorised as a current, former or never smoker. Inclusive of the bounding cysteine and phenylalanine, the CDR3 is 15 residues long. No DNA is given. CDR1 MDHEN and CDR2 SYDVKM are derived from the germline V gene. With respect to this clonotype: It lacks a known antigen.

This sequence was found in a human donor with ulcerative colitis or Crohn's disease, or a healthy co-twin of an affected twin (not recorded which). The sample consisted of blood. The rearrangement joined TRBV28 to TRBJ2-1; the D call from TCRdb, TRBD2, cannot be confirmed without DNA. CDR3 region: CASSNSGSPLREQFF.